The 29 T cell receptor beta chains presented below share a single source sample, sequenced in a study of beta chain features in type 1 diabetes (dated by TCRdb to the late 2010s). The library was obtained by the immunoSEQ multiplex PCR assay. All of the isolated RNA was reverse transcribed with the High Capacity cDNA Reverse Transcription Kit, so expressed TCRB transcripts were sequenced. Here the immuneACCESS table is served through TCRdb, limited to in-frame sequences with V and J called. Missing clones are a known gap in these copies; in checked studies unresolved V genes cover under half, and the rest lacks a known reason. This sample has tens of thousands of clones in its table, and over 50% of those were observed once. The leading ten clones occupy 2.1% of the sample. The sequenced sample consisted of Tregs from blood. In light of the paper, this sample's cell subset or site label describes: regulatory CD4+ T cells. Receptor source: a woman aged 18-29 years in good health.

The chain recombines TRBV6-1 with TRBJ2-1; 13 bases agree with TRBD2. Trimming took 3 bases from V and 1 from J; bases not matched to a gene: 6. This CDR3 is built from 18 residues. In germline, CDR1 is MNHNS, CDR2 SASEGT. The CDR3 DNA sequence: TGTGCCAGCAGTGAGAGCGGACTAGCGGGGGAATCCTACAATGAGCAGTTCTTC. Protein product: CASSESGLAGESYNEQFF.

This clone rates as medium-sized. The gene calls are TRBV28 and TRBJ2-2, with 10 bases lining up with TRBD2. CDR3 size: 16 residues. Germline values: CDR1 MDHEN, CDR2 SYDVKM. After removal of 4 bases from V and 5 bases from J, the junction contained 7 bases not matched to a gene. The CDR3 loop reads CASSSPSGRGTGELFF. CDR3 bases: TGTGCCAGCAGTTCGCCCAGCGGGAGGGGTACCGGGGAGCTGTTTTTT.

A few counts support this clone. CDR3 DNA: TGTGCCAGCAGCCCAGACACTCCCCCAGATACGCAGTATTTT. As protein: CASSPDTPPDTQYF. This chain connects TRBV7-2 to TRBJ2-3, with D unresolved. CDR3 size: 14 residues. Trimming took 5 bases from V and 4 from J, leaving 13 bases between them. CDR1 is SGHTA, CDR2 FQGNSA, per germline.

The V gene is TRBV6-4, the J gene TRBJ2-5; no firm D call. CDR3 size: 12 residues. Trimming pared 6 bases from V and 7 bases from J, leaving 12 bases between. Germline V gene lookup returns CDR1 MRHNA and CDR2 SNTAGT. CDR3 in amino acids: CASRPLLGTQYF. DNA for the CDR3: TGTGCCAGCAGACCGCTTCTAGGGACCCAGTACTTC.

This chain links TRBV29-1 with TRBJ1-5, with 8 bases aligning to TRBD1. V dropped 6 bases and J dropped 4; count of bases not matched to a gene: 5. CDR1 SQVTM and CDR2 ANQGSEA come from the germline V gene. This CDR3 is 13 amino acids long. CDR3: CSVTTGDNQPQHF. In DNA, the CDR3 is TGCAGCGTAACGACAGGGGATAATCAGCCCCAGCATTTT.

This chain uses TRBV7-8 with TRBJ2-5, with 8 bases identical to TRBD2. Germline-derived CDR1 and CDR2 are SGHVS and FQNEAQ. With 5 bases clipped from V and 5 bases from J, the junction kept 10 bases outside the gene matches. The CDR3 is 15 residues long. This CDR3 reads CASSPLPGGSETQYF. The DNA of the CDR3 is TGTGCCAGCAGCCCCCTACCGGGAGGGTCTGAGACCCAGTACTTC.

The CDR3 DNA reads as TGTGCCAGCAGCGTAGCCGGGACTCCTTACAGCTCCTACAATGAGCAGTTCTTC. As protein: CASSVAGTPYSSYNEQFF. The genes are TRBV9 and TRBJ2-1, with D perhaps matching TRBD2 (6 bases). Germline V gives CDR1 SGDLS, CDR2 YYNGEE. The V gene lost 0 bases and the J gene lost 0 bases, with 16 bases spanning the gap. The CDR3 sequence is 18 residues long.

V gene TRBV6-6 combines with J gene TRBJ2-7; the match to TRBD2 covers 12 bases. After removal of 3 bases from V and 4 bases from J, the junction contained 7 bases not matched to a gene. CDR1 and CDR2 from the germline V gene are MNHNY and SVGAGI (reference sequence). The CDR3 length is 16 residues. For the CDR3, the DNA is TGTGCCAGCAGTTATAGTCAGGGGACTAGCGGGTACGAGCAGTACTTC. Its translation: CASSYSQGTSGYEQYF.

This clone appeared a few times. The J gene is TRBJ2-1, the V gene TRBV7-2, with TRBD2 identical over 13 bases. The CDR3 is made up of 16 amino acids. CDR1 and CDR2 from the germline V gene are SGHTA and FQGNSA. The V segment lost 5 bases and the J segment 7 bases; nucleotides outside the gene matches: 8. The CDR3 coding sequence is TGTGCCAGCAGCCCCCGACTAGCGGGAGGAGAAAATGAGCAGTTCTTC. Translating gives CASSPRLAGGENEQFF.

This clone has only a few counts. The chain employs TRBV4-3 and TRBJ1-4; 7 bases agree with TRBD1. The length of the CDR3 is 18 residues. The trim removed 5 bases at V and 3 bases at J, leaving 15 bases unmatched. Per the germline V gene, CDR1 is LGHNA and CDR2 is YSLEER. CDR3 DNA: TGCGCCAGCAGCGAAGGGGGCCAGAGTGAGGCAGCTAATGAAAAACTGTTTTTT. Residues: CASSEGGQSEAANEKLFF.

This sequence joins TRBV5-4 and TRBJ2-5; 9 bases map to TRBD2. The germline gives CDR1 SGHNT, CDR2 YYREEE (reference sequence). The CDR3 loop spans 16 amino acids. Unmatched junction bases numbered 10, after V lost 2 bases and J lost 5 bases. The CDR3 DNA sequence: TGTGCCAGCAGCTTAAAAGCGGGAGGCGGCGTGGAGACCCAGTACTTC. This translates into CASSLKAGGGVETQYF.

This clone was seen a handful of times. The rearrangement uses TRBV7-8 and TRBJ2-7; the D gene is possibly TRBD2 (6 bases). V lost 4 bases, J lost 4 bases, and 8 bases lay in between. CDR3 length equals 12 residues. CDR1 is SGHVS, CDR2 FQNEAQ, per germline. CDR3 sequence: CASSSGVYEQYF. Written as DNA, the CDR3 is TGTGCCAGCAGCTCGGGGGTTTACGAGCAGTACTTC.

V gene TRBV6-5 combines with J gene TRBJ2-7; perhaps TRBD1 as D (5 bases). The CDR3 is 15 residues long. Germline CDR1 is MNHEY and CDR2 is SVGAGI. Trimming cost V 2 bases and J 3 bases, with 14 bases left between them. Here the CDR3 DNA reads TGTGCCAGCAGTTACCTTGAAGGGGCCTTCTACGAGCAGTACTTC. As protein: CASSYLEGAFYEQYF.

J is TRBJ1-1 and V is TRBV14; perhaps TRBD1 as D (5 bases). The CDR3 sequence is 16 residues long. Looked up from germline, CDR1 is SGHDN and CDR2 is FVKESK. V was cut by 4 bases and J by 5 bases, with 20 bases left in between. CDR3 bases: TGTGCCAGCAGCCCCTCAGGGAACCTGAAGGGGACTGAAGCTTTCTTT. This encodes CASSPSGNLKGTEAFF.

The chain couples TRBV29-1 to TRBJ1-2; D gene unclear. This CDR3 is built from 13 residues. Trimming pared 7 bases from V and 7 bases from J, leaving 19 bases between. The V gene's germline CDR1 is SQVTM and CDR2 ANQGSEA. CDR3 in DNA: TGCAGCGGGATGGCCCCGCGGGATCCTGGCTACACCTTC. Protein sequence: CSGMAPRDPGYTF.

In its sample, this clone was seen a few times. This rearrangement joins TRBV2 to TRBJ2-3; 7 positions match TRBD2. The CDR3 consists of 14 residues. Germline-derived CDR1 and CDR2 are SNHLY and FYNNEI. The V and J ends lost 9 bases and 3 bases, in that order; junction bases with no gene match: 9. CDR3 in amino acids: CARGAGRKTDTQYF. Here the CDR3 DNA reads TGTGCCAGGGGAGCGGGAAGGAAGACAGATACGCAGTATTTT.

This rearrangement joins TRBV28 to TRBJ2-5, with D hard to call. Germline CDR1 is MDHEN and CDR2 is SYDVKM. CDR3 length equals 12 residues. V lost 5 bases and J lost 2, with 6 bases in between. The CDR3 DNA reads TGTGCCAGCAGTGACGGGCAAGAGACCCAGTACTTC. It yields the protein CASSDGQETQYF.

The chain couples TRBV28 to TRBJ2-5; D gene unclear. The J call could be wrong; TRBJ2-7 is a better fit for the DNA end. The CDR3 is made up of 11 amino acids. CDR1 is MDHEN, CDR2 SYDVKM, per germline. CDR3 in amino acids: CASSLFLEQYF. Written as DNA, the CDR3 is TGTGCCAGCAGTTTGTTCCTCGAGCAGTACTTC.

This clone was detected only a few times. The genes are TRBV18 and TRBJ2-2, with TRBD2 identical over 8 bases. CDR3 size: 17 residues. CDR1 KGHSH and CDR2 LQKENI come from the germline V gene. After removal of 0 bases from V and 3 bases from J, the junction contained 6 bases not matched to a gene. The CDR3 here is CASSPPTGGPYTGELFF. The CDR3 region has the DNA TGTGCCAGCTCACCACCTACGGGAGGGCCCTACACCGGGGAGCTGTTTTTT.

This clone showed up just a few times. The rearrangement uses TRBV18 and TRBJ2-3; 8 bases map to TRBD2. J lost 6 bases, V lost 7 bases, and 9 bases had no gene match. CDR3 length: 14 amino acids. Germline V CDR1 and CDR2: KGHSH, LQKENI. In nucleotides, the CDR3 is TGTGCCAGCTACAGCGGGAGAGGTTTGGATACGCAGTATTTT. It specifies CASYSGRGLDTQYF. The variable domain in full, completed from reference TRBV18 and TRBJ2-3, reads NAGVMQNPRHLVRRRGQEARLRCSPMKGHSHVYWYRQLPEEGLKFMVYLQKENIIDESGMPKERFSAEFPKEGPSILRIQQVVRGDSAAYFCASYSGRGLDTQYFGPGTRLTVL.

The chain recombines TRBV7-9 with TRBJ2-1; the D gene is possibly TRBD2 (5 bases). Germline loops: CDR1 SEHNR, CDR2 FQNEAQ (reference sequence). V was trimmed by 1 base and J by 6 bases, leaving 13 bases between them. The CDR3 has 15 residues. Written as DNA, the CDR3 is TGTGCCAGCAGCTTAGGGTCGGGGTTCAGCAATGAGCAGTTCTTC. It encodes CASSLGSGFSNEQFF.

This clone was recorded only once. The chain carries TRBV5-6 and TRBJ1-4; D ambiguous. V lost 2 bases and J lost 4, with 15 bases in between. CDR1 and CDR2 (germline): SGHDT, YYEEEE. This CDR3 spans 16 amino acids. The CDR3 region has the DNA TGTGCCAGCAGCTTACTTGGGAGCGGCGTTAATGAAAAACTGTTTTTT. It yields the protein CASSLLGSGVNEKLFF.

This clone was recorded a few times. The chain has TRBV6-1 and TRBJ1-1, with 7 positions matching TRBD1. V was clipped by 4 bases and J by 5 bases; unmatched bases: 4. The germline V gene encodes CDR1 MNHNS and CDR2 SASEGT. The CDR3 spans 13 residues. CDR3 nucleotide sequence: TGTGCCAGCAGTGTGTACAGGGGAACTGAAGCTTTCTTT. This encodes CASSVYRGTEAFF.

This clone was picked up one time. This chain uses TRBV5-1 with TRBJ2-7; D is possibly TRBD2 (6 bases). CDR1 and CDR2 (germline): SGHRS, YFSETQ. Between the trimmed V and J ends, which lost 6 bases and 1 base, there was a span of 20 bases. There are 16 residues in the CDR3. Written as DNA, the CDR3 is TGCGCCAGCACCCCTCCCGGACTAAGCGGTTCCTACGAGCAGTACTTC. It is translated as CASTPPGLSGSYEQYF.

This clone was counted only a few times. The gene calls are TRBV28 and TRBJ2-6; D perhaps matches TRBD1 (6 bases). CDR1 and CDR2 from the germline V gene are MDHEN and SYDVKM. Between the trimmed V and J ends, which lost 1 base and 0 bases, there was a span of 13 bases. This CDR3 is built from 18 residues. CDR3 in amino acids: CASSLSGHSSSGANVLTF. The CDR3 DNA reads TGTGCCAGCAGTTTATCGGGACACTCCAGCTCTGGGGCCAACGTCCTGACTTTC.

This clone has a single count. The chain carries TRBV4-3 and TRBJ2-3; 14 positions match TRBD2. In germline, CDR1 is LGHNA, CDR2 YSLEER. V was clipped by 0 bases and J by 11 bases; unmatched bases: 10. The CDR3 covers 17 residues. Written as DNA, the CDR3 is TGCGCCAGCAGCCAAGATGGGCGACTAGCGGGAGGGAGCGGGCAGTATTTT. The encoded protein is CASSQDGRLAGGSGQYF.

The V and J genes are TRBV28 and TRBJ1-1, with a tentative D call TRBD1 (6 bases). V gave up 6 bases and J gave up 0 bases, with 11 bases separating them. This CDR3 has 14 amino acids. The germline gives CDR1 MDHEN, CDR2 SYDVKM. CDR3 DNA: TGTGCCAGCAGGGTAAGGGGGATGAACACTGAAGCTTTCTTT. Protein sequence: CASRVRGMNTEAFF. Based on the CDR3 plus reference TRBV28 and TRBJ1-1, the full variable domain is DVKVTQSSRYLVKRTGEKVFLECVQDMDHENMFWYRQDPGLGLRLIYFSYDVKMKEKGDIPEGYSVSREKKERFSLILESASTNQTSMYLCASRVRGMNTEAFFGQGTRLTVV.

The chain has TRBV5-1 and TRBJ1-5, with D unresolved. Germline assignment: CDR1 SGHRS and CDR2 YFSETQ. Trimming cost V 4 bases and J 7 bases, with 9 bases left between them. This CDR3 region has 12 residues. CDR3 coding DNA: TGCGCCAGCAGCGACGGGAAACAGCCCCAGCATTTT. Protein: CASSDGKQPQHF.

The V and J genes are TRBV12-5 and TRBJ2-1; TRBD2 agrees at 9 bases. This CDR3 is built from 16 residues. V shed 3 bases and J 4 bases; nucleotides not matched to a gene: 7. Per germline, CDR1 LGHNT and CDR2 FRNRAP. In DNA form, the CDR3 reads TGTGCTAGTGGTTTTGGCGGGAGGGCCGGGTACAATGAGCAGTTCTTC. It encodes CASGFGGRAGYNEQFF.